This T cell receptor beta chain was obtained from a study of identical twins. TCRdb re-analysed the 5' RACE reads in MiXCR, keeping a single row per CDR3 protein. The profile shows hundreds of thousands of distinct CDR3 sequences, around 6% of them singletons. This clonotype was found many times. This CDR3 is built from 11 residues. The ends were cut back, 10 bases at V and 3 bases at J, with 7 bases in the middle. CDR1 MGHDK and CDR2 SYGVNS come from the germline V gene. The TCR was taken from a man aged 18 to 35 in good health. V and J are TRBV25-1 and TRBJ2-1; no firm D call. Sequenced sample: naive T cells sorted from blood. Here the CDR3 DNA reads TGTGCCACCCAGGACTACAATGAGCAGTTCTTC. Its translation: CATQDYNEQFF. Based on the CDR3 plus reference TRBV25-1 and TRBJ2-1, the full variable domain is EADIYQTPRYLVIGTGKKITLECSQTMGHDKMYWYQQDPGMELHLIHYSYGVNSTEKGDLSSESTVSRIRTEHFPLTLESARPSHTSQYLCATQDYNEQFFGPGTRLTVL.